This entry lists 5 T cell receptor beta chains sequenced from one sample in a study of T cell responses to AZD1222 COVID-19 vaccine. TCRdb keeps only in-frame clones here, not all; method: immunoSEQ multiplex PCR. The sample has 90,000 to 150,000 clones; approximately 88% are singletons. The starting material was peripheral blood, obtained on day 0 of AZD1222 vaccination. Source of these receptors: an adult in good health.

V usage is TRBV2 and J usage is TRBJ1-1, with 7 bases matching TRBD1. Germline CDR1 is SNHLY and CDR2 is FYNNEI. V lost 5 bases to trimming and J lost 1 base; unmatched junction nucleotides: 13. The CDR3 consists of 17 residues. The CDR3 sequence is CASSKRLMGTENTEAFF. In DNA, the CDR3 is TGTGCCAGCAGTAAACGTCTCATGGGGACAGAGAACACTGAAGCTTTCTTT.

This clone showed up just a few times. The chain couples TRBV6-5 to TRBJ1-6, with TRBD1 matching over 9 bases. The ends lost 7 bases at V and 7 bases at J; junction bases unmatched: 8. The CDR3 length is 15 residues. Germline loops: CDR1 MNHEY, CDR2 SVGAGI. The CDR3 protein is CASTIGQGMNSPLHF. CDR3 DNA: TGTGCCAGCACCATAGGACAGGGGATGAATTCACCCCTCCACTTT.

This chain uses TRBV5-8 with TRBJ2-2; D is perhaps TRBD1 (5 bases). V was clipped by 3 bases and J by 3 bases, with 9 bases between them. Germline V lookup: CDR1 SGHTS, CDR2 YDEGEE. The CDR3 runs to 14 residues. Here the CDR3 DNA reads TGTGCCAGCAGCTGGACACTCGACACCGGGGAGCTGTTTTTT. Translation: CASSWTLDTGELFF.

The V call is TRBV27, the J call TRBJ1-4; 8 nucleotides line up with TRBD1. The germline gives CDR1 MNHEY, CDR2 SMNVEV (reference sequence). The CDR3 runs to 15 residues. V was pared by 4 bases and J by 6 bases, with 7 bases of the junction left unmatched. CDR3 in amino acids: CASSSGQGIHEKLFF. The DNA of the CDR3 is TGTGCCAGCAGTTCCGGACAGGGTATCCATGAAAAACTGTTTTTT.

The J gene is TRBJ1-2, the V gene TRBV7-9; 8 nucleotides line up with TRBD1. V shed 6 bases and J 4 bases; nucleotides not matched to a gene: 13. The CDR3 spans 16 residues. Germline V gene lookup returns CDR1 SEHNR and CDR2 FQNEAQ (reference sequence). CDR3 in amino acids: CASRSTGAALPYGYTF. For the CDR3, the DNA is TGTGCCAGCAGATCGACAGGGGCCGCCCTCCCCTATGGCTACACCTTC.